This passage covers 25 T cell receptor beta chains from one sample sequenced in a study of beta chain features in type 1 diabetes. Study outcomes and limitations: There was a moderate but significant shortening of TCRB CDR3s in all four CD4+ subsets of Type 1 diabetes patients.

Antigens of these TCRs are unknown. Isolated RNA was reverse transcribed in full, so expressed TCRB transcripts were sequenced. Assay used: immunoSEQ multiplex PCR; TCRdb lists only in-frame clones, some missing. The sample lists roughly 330,000 clones; roughly 13% were seen once. Sequenced material: naive CD4+ T cells from blood. Receptor source: a woman aged 18-35 years with type 1 diabetes.

This clone was detected a few times. J is TRBJ2-7 and V is TRBV28; possibly TRBD2 for D (6 bases). The CDR3 covers 15 residues. V was pared by 8 bases and J by 3 bases, with 20 bases between. Per the germline V gene, CDR1 is MDHEN and CDR2 is SYDVKM. CDR3 amino acids: CASYSGVVGDYEQYF. In nucleotides, the CDR3 is TGTGCCAGCTATAGCGGAGTTGTTGGGGACTACGAGCAGTACTTC.

The rearrangement links TRBV6-5 to TRBJ1-1, with 7 bases lining up with TRBD1. Germline-derived CDR1 and CDR2 are MNHEY and SVGAGI. The CDR3 spans 16 residues. The V and J ends lost 1 base and 1 base, in that order; junction bases with no gene match: 6. DNA for the CDR3: TGTGCCAGCAGTTACTGGGTAGGGACAGAGAACACTGAAGCTTTCTTT. Translation: CASSYWVGTENTEAFF.

The table lists this clone with a few counts. The CDR3 spells CASSEGGSGANVLTF. The CDR3 DNA reads TGTGCCAGCAGTGAAGGGGGGTCTGGGGCCAACGTCCTGACTTTC. V and J are TRBV25-1 and TRBJ2-6, with D possibly being TRBD2 (6 bases). The germline CDR1 and CDR2 sequences are MGHDK and SYGVNS. The CDR3 spans 15 residues. Trimming took off 2 bases at V and 1 base at J, with 6 bases between the two ends.

The chain recombines TRBV30 with TRBJ2-5, with TRBD1 matching 10 bases. Per the germline V gene, CDR1 is GTSNPN and CDR2 is SVGIG (reference sequence). The CDR3 has 13 residues. Trimming at V came to 3 bases and at J to 4 bases, leaving 2 bases not matched to a gene. CDR3 amino acids: CAWRGDRGETQYF. As DNA, the CDR3 is TGTGCCTGGAGGGGGGACAGGGGAGAGACCCAGTACTTC.

The chain uses TRBV7-2 and TRBJ1-2; D is unresolved. The germline gives CDR1 SGHTA, CDR2 FQGNSA. The CDR3 is 14 amino acids. The V and J ends lost 0 bases and 8 bases respectively, with 13 bases between them. CDR3 bases: TGTGCCAGCAGCTTAGCGGGAGGGATGGGGGGCTACACCTTC. It codes for CASSLAGGMGGYTF.

This clone was seen only once. This chain links TRBV7-9 with TRBJ2-7; D may be TRBD2 (5 bases). With 1 base removed from V and 5 bases from J, the gap between germline ends came to 15 bases. The CDR3 sequence is 15 residues long. Germline loops: CDR1 SEHNR, CDR2 FQNEAQ (reference sequence). In nucleotides, the CDR3 is TGTGCCAGCAGCTTAGACGTGGGAGAAGGCCACGAGCAGTACTTC. Residues: CASSLDVGEGHEQYF.

A few counts support this clone. This chain joins TRBV29-1 and TRBJ2-2, with D hard to call. The V gene lost 7 bases and the J gene lost 1 base, with 13 bases spanning the gap. This CDR3 spans 14 amino acids. Germline assignment: CDR1 SQVTM and CDR2 ANQGSEA. The CDR3 region has the DNA TGCAGCGGTGCTCCCTCGGGGAACACCGGGGAGCTGTTTTTT. Its translation is CSGAPSGNTGELFF.

This chain connects TRBV30 to TRBJ1-5; a weak D match, TRBD1 (5 bases). The V gene's germline CDR1 is GTSNPN and CDR2 SVGIG (reference sequence). Deletions cut 2 bases from V and 6 bases from J, with 11 bases between. This CDR3 has 13 amino acids. As DNA, the CDR3 is TGTGCCTGGAGTTCAGGGTATCGTCAGCCCCAGCATTTT. Protein product: CAWSSGYRQPQHF. The full variable domain, in which reference TRBV30 and TRBJ1-5 provide the parts outside the CDR3, is SQTIHQWPATLVQPVGSPLSLECTVEGTSNPNLYWYRQAAGRGLQLLFYSVGIGQISSEVPQNLSASRPQDRQFILSSKKLLLSDSGFYLCAWSSGYRQPQHFGDGTRLSIL.

A few counts support this clone. In DNA, the CDR3 is TGTGCCAGCTCACCACAGCGGGAGGTGTCTTACGAGCAGTACTTC. The encoded protein is CASSPQREVSYEQYF. The genes are TRBV18 and TRBJ2-7, with 9 nucleotides matching TRBD2. Trimming removed 1 base from V and 4 bases from J; junction bases left unmatched: 5. The germline V gene encodes CDR1 KGHSH and CDR2 LQKENI. This CDR3 is built from 15 residues.

This clone has only a few counts. The CDR3: CASSLWASGSIRDTQYF. The DNA of the CDR3 is TGTGCCAGCAGTTTATGGGCTAGCGGCTCCATCAGGGATACGCAGTATTTT. The V call is TRBV28, the J call TRBJ2-3; 7 bases are shared with TRBD2. The junction had 12 bases not matched to a gene; V was cut back by 0 bases and J by 6 bases. The CDR3 runs 17 residues. Looked up from germline, CDR1 is MDHEN and CDR2 is SYDVKM.

This clone showed up just a few times. The chain uses TRBV27 and TRBJ2-5; 8 nucleotides line up with TRBD1. The germline gives CDR1 MNHEY, CDR2 SMNVEV (reference sequence). The CDR3 contains 13 residues. V was clipped by 6 bases and J by 3 bases; unmatched bases: 3. Here the CDR3 DNA reads TGTGCCAGCAGAGGACAGGGAGAAGAGACCCAGTACTTC. Protein sequence: CASRGQGEETQYF.

This chain uses TRBV6-1 with TRBJ2-7; D remains unclear. V dropped 6 bases and J dropped 0 bases, with 6 bases sitting between them. Looked up from germline, CDR1 is MNHNS and CDR2 is SASEGT. The length of the CDR3 is 12 residues. The CDR3 region has the DNA TGTGCCAGCAGATACAACTCCTACGAGCAGTACTTC. It translates to CASRYNSYEQYF.

This clone was found a few times. The V and J genes are TRBV5-1 and TRBJ1-2; the D is unclear. Germline loops: CDR1 SGHRS, CDR2 YFSETQ. The CDR3 runs 14 residues. Trimming left V 4 bases short and J 3 bases short, with 13 bases between. CDR3 loop: CASSRRGLDYGYTF. The DNA for the CDR3 is TGCGCCAGCAGCCGGCGAGGGCTAGACTATGGCTACACCTTC.

The gene calls are TRBV28 and TRBJ1-1; the match to TRBD1 covers 10 bases. V dropped 3 bases and J dropped 7; count of bases not matched to a gene: 11. The CDR3 consists of 16 residues. Germline V lookup: CDR1 MDHEN, CDR2 SYDVKM. The CDR3, as DNA: TGTGCCAGCAGTTTCAATCTTGGACAGGGGGGTCTTGAAGCTTTCTTT. Translation: CASSFNLGQGGLEAFF.

This clone was picked up a small number of times. The V call is TRBV5-4, the J call TRBJ2-1, with 7 bases aligning to TRBD1. CDR1 and CDR2 from the germline V gene are SGHNT and YYREEE (reference sequence). The CDR3 is made up of 16 amino acids. Trimming cost V 3 bases and J 5 bases; bases outside gene matches: 11. The CDR3 DNA is TGTGCCAGCAGCTGGGGACCGGGACAGCCTAACAATGAGCAGTTCTTC. Protein product: CASSWGPGQPNNEQFF.

This clone was found a few times. The V gene is TRBV2, the J gene TRBJ2-7; D ambiguous. This CDR3 is 16 amino acids long. Trimming shortened V by 0 bases and J by 4 bases, and 16 bases separated the two germline ends. CDR1 is SNHLY, CDR2 FYNNEI, per germline. The CDR3 DNA follows: TGTGCCAGCAGTGAAGCGGGTTTTTGGGCCCCATACGAGCAGTACTTC. Translated, it gives CASSEAGFWAPYEQYF.

The sample holds a few counts of this clone. The chain has TRBV18 and TRBJ1-1, with no clear D. Trimming shortened V by 1 base and J by 1 base, and 10 bases separated the two germline ends. The germline gives CDR1 KGHSH, CDR2 LQKENI. The CDR3 totals 15 residues. In DNA, the CDR3 is TGTGCCAGCTCACCACTCGAGCAGGCGAACACTGAAGCTTTCTTT. It yields the protein CASSPLEQANTEAFF.

This chain connects TRBV28 to TRBJ1-2, with TRBD1 matching over 7 bases. CDR1 is MDHEN, CDR2 SYDVKM, per germline. This CDR3 region has 16 residues. After removal of 5 bases from V and 1 base from J, the junction contained 10 bases not matched to a gene. DNA for the CDR3: TGTGCCAGCAGTGAATTACCGGGACAGAATAACTATGGCTACACCTTC. As protein: CASSELPGQNNYGYTF.

This chain joins TRBV7-2 and TRBJ2-1; 10 bases fit TRBD1. CDR1 SGHTA and CDR2 FQGNSA come from the germline V gene. V gave up 5 bases and J gave up 7 bases; unmatched junction bases: 8. The CDR3 totals 15 residues. The CDR3 protein is CASSPRQGAVNEQFF. As DNA, the CDR3 is TGTGCCAGCAGCCCCCGACAGGGGGCTGTGAATGAGCAGTTCTTC.

This clone turned up a few times. The chain employs TRBV30 and TRBJ2-2; TRBD2 matches at 9 bases. V lost 4 bases to trimming and J lost 7 bases; unmatched junction nucleotides: 4. Per the germline V gene, CDR1 is GTSNPN and CDR2 is SVGIG (reference sequence). The CDR3 runs 13 residues. The CDR3 loop reads CAWTSGTGGELFF. CDR3 sequence (DNA): TGTGCCTGGACTAGCGGGACCGGCGGGGAGCTGTTTTTT.

This clone appeared many times. The chain recombines TRBV7-9 with TRBJ1-2; maybe TRBD1 (5 bases). The CDR3 spans 12 residues. The germline V gene has CDR1 SEHNR and CDR2 FQNEAQ (reference sequence). With 4 bases removed from V and 5 bases from J, the gap between germline ends came to 8 bases. CDR3 region: CASSSEGYGYTF. CDR3 in DNA: TGTGCCAGCAGCTCGGAGGGGTATGGCTACACCTTC.

The chain is built from TRBV5-1 and TRBJ2-7, with TRBD2 matching over 8 bases. Germline V gives CDR1 SGHRS, CDR2 YFSETQ. This CDR3 has 17 residues. With 0 bases clipped from V and 0 bases from J, the junction kept 8 bases outside the gene matches. DNA for the CDR3: TGCGCCAGCAGCTTGGAGGGGGGAGCGGGAGCCTCCTACGAGCAGTACTTC. Its translation: CASSLEGGAGASYEQYF.

The rearrangement joins TRBV19 to TRBJ1-1, with a weak D call TRBD1 (5 bases). V shed 2 bases and J shed 5 bases, with 15 bases lying between them. This CDR3 has 15 residues. The germline gives CDR1 LNHDA, CDR2 SQIVND (reference sequence). The CDR3, as DNA: TGTGCCAGTAGTATAAACCTGGCAGGGAGGACTGAAGCTTTCTTT. Amino acid sequence: CASSINLAGRTEAFF.

The chain recombines TRBV6-5 with TRBJ2-5, with D perhaps TRBD2 (7 bases). Germline loops: CDR1 MNHEY, CDR2 SVGAGI. CDR3 length: 15 residues. The ends were cut back, 6 bases at V and 1 base at J, with 15 bases in the middle. DNA of the CDR3: TGTGCCAGCAGCGACTGGGGAGGGGGCCAAGAGACCCAGTACTTC. This sequence encodes CASSDWGGGQETQYF.

The V and J genes are TRBV9 and TRBJ1-3; no reliable D call. V shed 0 bases and J shed 0 bases, with 4 bases lying between them. The germline V gene has CDR1 SGDLS and CDR2 YYNGEE. The CDR3 contains 14 residues. CDR3 amino acids: CASSVVASGNTIYF. For the CDR3, the DNA is TGTGCCAGCAGCGTAGTGGCCTCTGGAAACACCATATATTTT.